This TCR beta chain was sequenced for a study of blood T cells in healthy people across ages. Sample-barcoded 5' priming and a J-beta primer mix drove a second PCR of about 7 to 11 cycles. TCRdb fed the 5' RACE reads into MiXCR, producing one record per CDR3 protein. The sample holds 1.5 million to 2 million distinct CDR3 sequences, about 50% seen once. The germline V gene encodes CDR1 MDHEN and CDR2 SYDVKM. V was shortened by 5 bases and J by 7 bases, with 13 bases between the two germline ends. The CDR3 consists of 13 residues. Drawing of peripheral blood yielded about 9.6 milliliters from each donor.

V and J are TRBV28 and TRBJ2-3, with D possibly being TRBD2 (6 bases). Material: blood. The TCR sequence derives from a woman in her 40s in good health. The CDR3: CASSLLGGHTQYF. CDR3 coding DNA: TGTGCCAGCAGTCTCCTCGGGGGTCATACGCAGTATTTT.